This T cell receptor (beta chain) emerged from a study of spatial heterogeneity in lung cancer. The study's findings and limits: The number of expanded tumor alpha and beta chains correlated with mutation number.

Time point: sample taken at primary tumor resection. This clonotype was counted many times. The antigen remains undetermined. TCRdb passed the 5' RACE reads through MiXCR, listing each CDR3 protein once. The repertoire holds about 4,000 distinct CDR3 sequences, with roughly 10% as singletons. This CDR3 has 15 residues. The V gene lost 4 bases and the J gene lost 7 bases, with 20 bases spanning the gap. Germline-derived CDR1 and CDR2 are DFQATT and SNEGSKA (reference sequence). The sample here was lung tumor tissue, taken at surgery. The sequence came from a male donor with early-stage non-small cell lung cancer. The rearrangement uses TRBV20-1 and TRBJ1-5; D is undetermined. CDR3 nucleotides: TGCAGTGCTATAGGAGGCCAATACATGGGGCAGCCCCAGCATTTT. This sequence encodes CSAIGGQYMGQPQHF.